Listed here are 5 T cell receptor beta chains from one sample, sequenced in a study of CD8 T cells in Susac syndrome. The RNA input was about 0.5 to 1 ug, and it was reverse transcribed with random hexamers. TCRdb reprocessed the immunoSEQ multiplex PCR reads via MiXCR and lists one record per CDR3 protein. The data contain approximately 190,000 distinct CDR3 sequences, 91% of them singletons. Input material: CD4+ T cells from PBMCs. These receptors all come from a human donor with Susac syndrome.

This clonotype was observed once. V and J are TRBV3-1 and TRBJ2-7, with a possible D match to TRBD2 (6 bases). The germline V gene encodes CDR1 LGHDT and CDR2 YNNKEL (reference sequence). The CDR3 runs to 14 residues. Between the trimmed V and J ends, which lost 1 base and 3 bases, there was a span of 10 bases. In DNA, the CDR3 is TGTGCCAGCAGCCAAGGTCTAGCGCTCTACGAGCAGTACTTC. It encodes CASSQGLALYEQYF.

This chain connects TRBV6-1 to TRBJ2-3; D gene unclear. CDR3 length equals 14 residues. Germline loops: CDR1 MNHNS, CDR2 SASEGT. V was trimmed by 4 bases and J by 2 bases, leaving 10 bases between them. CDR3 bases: TGTGCCAGCAGTGTGGAAGAGGCCACAGATACGCAGTATTTT. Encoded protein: CASSVEEATDTQYF.

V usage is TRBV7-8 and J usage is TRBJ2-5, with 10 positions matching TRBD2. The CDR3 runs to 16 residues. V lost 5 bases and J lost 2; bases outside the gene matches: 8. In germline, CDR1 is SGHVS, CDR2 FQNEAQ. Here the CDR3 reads CASSLGLAVGQETQYF. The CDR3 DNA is TGTGCCAGCAGCCTCGGACTAGCGGTAGGGCAAGAGACCCAGTACTTC.

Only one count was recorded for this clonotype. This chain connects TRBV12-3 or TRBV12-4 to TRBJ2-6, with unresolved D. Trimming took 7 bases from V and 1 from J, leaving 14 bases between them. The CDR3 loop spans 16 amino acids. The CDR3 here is CASTSLTDSGANVLTF. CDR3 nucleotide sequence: TGTGCCAGCACCTCCTTAACAGATTCTGGGGCCAACGTCCTGACTTTC.

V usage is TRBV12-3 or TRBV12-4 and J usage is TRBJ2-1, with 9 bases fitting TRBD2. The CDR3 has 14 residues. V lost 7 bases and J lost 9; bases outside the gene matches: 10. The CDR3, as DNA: TGTGCCAGCATTATTAGCGGGGGAAGGGGTGAGCAGTTCTTC. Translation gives CASIISGGRGEQFF.